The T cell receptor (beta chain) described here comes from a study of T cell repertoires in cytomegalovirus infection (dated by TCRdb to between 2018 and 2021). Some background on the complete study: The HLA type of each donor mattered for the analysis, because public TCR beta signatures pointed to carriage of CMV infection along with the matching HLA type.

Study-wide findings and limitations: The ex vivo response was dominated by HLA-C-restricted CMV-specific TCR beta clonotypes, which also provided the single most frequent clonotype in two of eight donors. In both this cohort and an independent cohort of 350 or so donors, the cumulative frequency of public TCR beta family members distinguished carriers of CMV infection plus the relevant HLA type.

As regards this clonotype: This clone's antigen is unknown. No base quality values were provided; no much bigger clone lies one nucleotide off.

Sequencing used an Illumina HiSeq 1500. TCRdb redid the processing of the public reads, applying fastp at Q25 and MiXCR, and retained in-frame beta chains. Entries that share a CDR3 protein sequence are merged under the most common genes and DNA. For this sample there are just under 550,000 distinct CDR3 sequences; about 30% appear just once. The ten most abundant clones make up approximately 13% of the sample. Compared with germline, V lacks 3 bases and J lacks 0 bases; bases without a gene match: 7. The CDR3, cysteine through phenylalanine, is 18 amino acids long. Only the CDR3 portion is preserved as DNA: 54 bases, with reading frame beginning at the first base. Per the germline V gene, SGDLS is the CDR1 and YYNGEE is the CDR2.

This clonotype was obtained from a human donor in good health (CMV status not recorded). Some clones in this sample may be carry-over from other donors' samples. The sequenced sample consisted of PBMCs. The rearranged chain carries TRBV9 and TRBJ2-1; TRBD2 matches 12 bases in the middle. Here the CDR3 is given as CASSASGLAGSSYNEQFF. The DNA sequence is TGTGCCAGCAGCGCCTCCGGACTAGCGGGAAGCTCCTACAATGAGCAGTTCTTC.